The clone carrying this T cell receptor beta chain appeared once. These data come from a study of blood T cell repertoires in COVID-19. As for the study in general: Samples came from the United States, Italy and Spain, spanning acute and convalescent COVID-19. The analysed material was cDNA or gDNA that came from T cells, B-cell-depleted T cells, or PBMCs.

In the authors' methods: Nucleated cell number was recorded as an estimate derived from reference gene primer amplification. Sequencing was performed with immunoSEQ multiplex PCR; in TCRdb, only in-frame clones are kept and a portion is missing. V and J calls and clone size are given by that table; D and trimming were obtained from the DNA. This sample has 300,000 to 450,000 clones, with 89% found just once. Patients in Seattle were enrolled during active infection, then followed longitudinally. The germline CDR1 and CDR2 sequences are ENHRY and SYGVKD. Trimming pared 3 bases from V and 2 bases from J, leaving 8 bases between. The CDR3 covers 13 residues.

Sequenced sample: peripheral blood. The gene calls are TRBV10-3 and TRBJ2-7; D gene uncertain. This TCR was recovered from a woman in her 30s with COVID-19, enrolled during active disease. This chain's CDR3 is CAISENPAYEQYV. The CDR3, as DNA: TGTGCCATCAGTGAAAACCCAGCCTACGAGCAGTACGTC.